This TCR beta chain was recovered during a study of cytomegalovirus exposure and HLA in healthy donors (dated by TCRdb to about 2017). A note on the overall study: An earlier analysis of roughly 610 of the donors reported under 300 Gb of sequence data and roughly 120 million unique TCR beta sequences obtained from around 190 million T cells. Besides the first cohort of more than 650 subjects, a separate validation cohort made up of 120 different subjects was used. The study aimed to test whether cataloging public T cell receptors could reveal signatures of past pathogen exposure. The study combined high-throughput TCR immunosequencing, statistical association of individual TCRs with disease status, and machine learning to predict cytomegalovirus infection status. In a later genetic analysis, genome-wide SNP genotypes for about 65% of the 666 donors were used, and that subset was treated as a discovery cohort. To study patterns of TCR occurrence, a later analysis re-analyzed previously published TCR beta repertoires from hundreds of donors and added high-resolution HLA genotyping. Among roughly 400 genotyped donors of the cohort, an average of roughly 230,000 unique TCR beta nucleotide sequences was sequenced per donor, of which about 18% were non-productive. The genetic ancestry cluster associated with self-reported Caucasian donors included about 84% of the approximately 430 genotyped donors. Rather than drawing on any new phenotypic data, the later analysis identified candidate immune exposures from TCR beta sequences and the way those sequences occurred across donors. The study profiled the T cell repertoires of about 720 subjects by immunosequencing and related them to cytomegalovirus serostatus. About five DR-DQ haplotypes were handled as single units for association and clustering, since linkage in the cohort was strong. Alongside the repertoire data, information on donor age, sex, ethnicity and CMV serostatus was compiled. The number of donors typed differed by locus, with about 629-630 for A, B, C, DRB1 and DQB1, around 500 for DQA1, some 570 for DPA1, and under 490 for DPB1. Every discovery cohort repertoire had been produced on one sequencing platform. Class I and class II HLA loci were covered by the typing at four-digit resolution. Roughly 300 gigabases of sequencing data and 80 million or so unique TCR sequences were included in an early release covering several hundred HLA-typed donors. An earlier analysis of several hundred of the donors applied high-throughput TCR beta sequencing to assess whether each TCR beta V gene segment acted as functional or pseudogenic. What the research found in general, with its limitations: A later genetic analysis reported fewer N-insertions in productive TCRs among donors in an Asian-associated ancestry cluster than the roughly 700-donor mean. At a false discovery rate of 0.05, a later analysis linked 16,000 or so TCR beta sequences to specific HLA alleles. Most TCR sequences were observed very rarely across donors, whereas some public TCRs were present in many individuals. Over 15 rarely observed V segments, including chromosome 9 orphons, were excluded from the earlier analysis of 550 to 700 of the donors because counts were too low. Three of the identified cytomegalovirus-associated TCR beta chains were confirmed in vitro to be specific for cytomegalovirus antigens. V-gene and J-gene trimming of TCR beta chains was associated with a missense DCLRE1C variant in a later genetic analysis, and the association was replicated in an independent cohort. Strong co-occurrence of HLA alleles, especially DR and DQ, made assigning TCR associations to individual alleles difficult. Linkage disequilibrium might explain the correlated functional status among segregating V segments, but an unknown experimental factor could not be ruled out. Presence/absence analyses assumed roughly uniform sequencing depth across donors, an assumption that may not hold. In a later analysis, most CMV-associated TCR beta chains were found to appear HLA-restricted, with HLA associations seemingly driven largely by CMV exposure. A cluster of highly shared sequence variants was judged likely to represent a technical artifact of the sequencing pipeline. Compared with equally common non-associated chains, HLA-associated TCR beta chains in a later analysis were more clonally expanded and had lower generation probabilities. In an earlier analysis of 450 to 750 of the donors, most TCR beta V segments appeared in productive rearrangements about 87% or about 30% of the time, broadly matching IMGT annotations. The study gave a list of some 150 TCR beta chains associated with cytomegalovirus. Because some donors lacked HLA typing at each locus, the association tests relied only on the typed subset. A further reported finding was that TCR beta sequences accurately predicted the HLA-A and HLA-B alleles for most subjects in the first cohort. Cytomegalovirus status was reported to be diagnosed by the classifier with high specificity and sensitivity in both the original and validation cohorts. Several of the top co-occurrence clusters appeared to be linked to parvovirus B19, influenza, CMV and Epstein-Barr virus, according to a later analysis. The only immune exposure information available for the cohort was CMV serostatus. This cohort had only TCR beta chains sequenced, and the lack of alpha or paired-chain data limited which features could be detected. In a later analysis, the rate of TCR association differed among HLA loci, with DRB1 alleles having the most associated TCRs and HLA-C alleles having the fewest. The authors suggested that the approach could potentially be extended to other disease states and immunological phenotypes.

The cohort comprised some 700 healthy bone marrow donors. At the time of sampling, every cohort member was nominally healthy, though immune exposures that went unrecorded were likely present. The donor was CMV seronegative and was included in the group of 352 seronegative cohort members. A peripheral blood sample was collected from each donor, and TCR beta sequencing was performed on peripheral blood mononuclear cells. The Qiagen DNeasy Blood Extraction Kit was used to extract genomic DNA from the blood cell samples. This clone was found a few times. It has no known antigen specificity. No qualities accompany the bases; no much larger clone lies one base away. The library relied on the immunoSEQ multiplex PCR assay. For the multiplex PCR, a mixture combining 60 forward primers for TCR Vbeta segments and 13 reverse primers for TCR Jbeta segments was used. The CDR3 region of rearranged TCR beta genes was amplified from genomic DNA by a multiplex PCR assay. The Illumina HiSeq System was used to sequence the amplified TCR beta libraries as 87-base-pair reads. As for the original processing: In a later analysis, some 80 million unique TCR beta chains were counted across the 650 to 750 repertoires, and about 9.9 million of these chains were shared by at least two donors. A nearest-neighbor algorithm error-corrected the raw reads and collapsed the reads into unique sequences, merging closely related sequences to remove PCR and sequencing errors. CDR3 sequences were aligned to IMGT reference sequences to assign V, D and J gene segments. For a sequence to be retained, a match of at least six nucleotides to both a V gene segment and a J gene segment was required. A rearrangement counted as productive if the CDR3 had no stop codons and remained in frame with V and J, and every other rearrangement counted as non-productive. CDR3 was defined by IMGT convention, running from the second conserved V-encoded cysteine to the conserved J-encoded phenylalanine. The earlier analysis of fewer than 700 of the donors excluded sequences that lacked an unambiguous match to a single V gene segment. An earlier analysis of a few hundred of the donors classified V segments as functional when productive rearrangements were above 56.7% and as segregating when the standard deviation between donors was above 5%. A statistical classification framework was built for diagnosing cytomegalovirus status from the catalog of TCR beta chain sequences. V and J gene assignment, in a later analysis, came from comparing TCR nucleotide sequences with IMGT/GENE-DB human TR gene sequences. A later analysis assigned CDR3 sequences and most-parsimonious VDJ recombination scenarios with the TCRdist pipeline. In a later analysis, every TCR beta chain was defined by the combination of its CDR3 amino acid sequence and its V-gene family, and reads without a unique V-gene family were dropped. A later analysis removed nearly 600 highly shared, low-generation-probability nucleotide sequences to deal with suspected cross-contamination and a sequencing artifact. In a later analysis, a clonal expansion index was calculated for each public chain from normalized within-repertoire ranks of inferred template counts. A later analysis computed generation probabilities with a VDJ recombination model fitted to out-of-frame rearrangements, and checked the results against IGoR. In a later analysis, TCR-TCR, TCR-HLA and TCR-CMV co-occurrence was scored with hypergeometric tests, and a repertoire-size bias correction was applied to TCR pairs. False discovery rates were estimated in a later analysis by permuting HLA or CMV assignments 20 times. In a later analysis, co-occurring TCRs were grouped with DBSCAN, and TCRdist sequence similarity was added when clustering was performed within HLA-allele-positive subsets. Repertoires with fewer than 30,000 or more than 120,000 public chains were left out of co-occurrence clustering, as were roughly five repertoires with anomalous nucleotide sharing. Sourced from immuneACCESS, this table was stored by TCRdb with only in-frame sequences that have V and J called. A share of the clones is absent; for the studies checked, an unresolved V gene accounts for under half, and the remainder has no known explanation. That table furnishes V, J and clone size, whereas the DNA furnished D and trimming. The sample profile shows some 150,000 clones; 55% to 80% of them were found once. Together, the top ten hold less than 2.5% of the sample.

The sequenced material came from PBMCs. This TCR derives from a middle-aged woman in good health and CMV-seronegative.

The DNA reads TGTGCCTGGGCGAGGGACAGGGTGGGCGAGACCCAGTACTTC. Its protein reads: CAWARDRVGETQYF. Recombination linked TRBV30 to TRBJ2-5; 9 junctional bases match TRBD1. The germline V gene (reference sequence) yields GTSNPN for CDR1 and SVGIG for CDR2. V loses 5 bases at its end and J loses 5 bases; junction bases beyond the gene matches: 9. Taken from cysteine to phenylalanine, the CDR3 has 14 residues. Only the CDR3 region is kept as DNA, spanning 42 bases read in frame from base 1.